This T cell receptor beta chain was recorded in a study of post-analysis software for immune sequencing data. The overall study: There were relapsing-remitting, secondary progressive and progressive-relapsing multiple sclerosis among the disease courses included. Whole-study findings and limits: About 5 TRBV segments, including TRBV5-6, TRBV5-1 and TRBV20-1, were more frequent in patients than controls. A significant reduction in normalized Chao1 diversity was observed in multiple sclerosis patients versus controls.

This clonotype has more than one count but fewer than ten. Its antigen remains unidentified. The CDR3 is made up of 14 amino acids. Between the trimmed V and J ends, which lost 1 base and 2 bases, there was a span of 10 bases. CDR1 and CDR2 (germline): DFQATT, SNEGSKA (reference sequence). Unique molecular identifiers had been added to the TCR beta cDNA libraries. TCRdb re-called the PCR reads with MiXCR, one entry per CDR3 protein. The sample lists about 460,000 distinct CDR3 sequences, around 40% occurring once. The V and J genes are TRBV20-1 and TRBJ2-3, with D unresolved. The sequencing input was blood. This TCR was recovered from a girl aged 5 to 17 with multiple sclerosis. CDR3 loop: CSARVWVNTDTQYF. CDR3 sequence (DNA): TGCAGTGCTAGAGTCTGGGTTAACACAGATACGCAGTATTTT.